Listed below are T cell receptor beta chains from one sample, sequenced in a study of T cell changes during pregnancy in multiple sclerosis. Produced via immunoSEQ multiplex PCR; TCRdb's table is partial and in-frame only. The sample comprises some 54,000 clones, 85% to 95% of which are singletons, and 3.5% rests with the top ten. The sample here was CD8+ T cells from peripheral blood mononuclear cells, taken in the third trimester of pregnancy. These receptors were obtained from a female donor with multiple sclerosis, enrolled in a pregnancy study. Each CDR3 is given with its conserved first and last residue.

j_call v_call cdr3_length cdr3_aa
TRBJ1-5 TRBV9 15 CASSVGLLTGQPQHF
TRBJ2-7 TRBV7-9 16 CASSAPIQGESYEQYF
TRBJ1-2 TRBV28 16 CASSLRETGGLVGYTF
TRBJ2-7 TRBV10-3 14 CAISVAGEGWEQYF
TRBJ2-2 TRBV13 15 CASSSTGGGAGELFF
TRBJ2-7 TRBV2 13 CASGFRPGYEQYF
TRBJ2-1 TRBV27 13 CASSLDFYNEQFF
TRBJ2-3 TRBV27 16 CASSFEAGAPTDTQYF
TRBJ2-1 TRBV9 16 CASSVDGTFSYNEQFF
TRBJ2-2 TRBV29-1 14 CSVGLAGVHGELFF
TRBJ2-1 TRBV13 17 CASSFGQWASGIDEQFF
TRBJ2-1 TRBV6-5 15 CASTLGTSGSGEQFF
TRBJ2-6 TRBV6-4 14 CASSKDSGANVLTF
TRBJ2-2 TRBV6-9 16 CASSYSPGQGTGELFF
TRBJ1-3 TRBV10-3 13 CAISEIGEDTIYF
TRBJ2-3 TRBV5-4 20 CASSSRRRGLAGKYTDTQYF
TRBJ2-7 TRBV7-2 13 CASSWTDSYEQYF
TRBJ1-2 TRBV6-1 14 CASGHGQGFSGYTF
TRBJ2-7 TRBV6-5 14 CASRPEGETYEQYF
TRBJ2-1 TRBV4-2 20 CASSQDPGLAGTLEAIEQFF
TRBJ1-2 TRBV29-1 15 CSVEVGQITDYGYTF
TRBJ2-7 TRBV25-1 13 CASSDQVSYEQYF
TRBJ2-1 TRBV29-1 14 CSVGGTGYDNEQFF
TRBJ1-1 TRBV9 14 CASSVDRVGTEAFF
TRBJ2-2 TRBV6-5 14 CASSYSQGAGELFF
TRBJ2-7 TRBV18 13 CASSPGGGHEQYF
TRBJ1-5 TRBV4-3 16 CASSQAVTGVGQPQHF
TRBJ2-1 TRBV4-3 19 CASSQGWGLQEERDNEQFF
TRBJ2-7 TRBV13 13 CASSLEGAYEQYF
TRBJ1-5 TRBV27 14 CASSWDRGNQPQHF
TRBJ2-3 TRBV19 14 CASSMGGGTDTQYF
TRBJ1-1 TRBV28 11 CASRWGVEAFF
TRBJ2-7 TRBV27 20 CASSTRGRSDDSVGPYEQYF
TRBJ1-1 TRBV11-2 13 CASSRTGGLEAFF
TRBJ2-1 TRBV4-1 17 CASSFRLAGELDNEQFF
TRBJ2-1 TRBV30 13 CAWSVLRGDEQFF
TRBJ2-5 TRBV7-9 18 CASSRLAGEGILGETQYF
TRBJ1-6 TRBV7-9 14 CASSSGQGYSPLHF
TRBJ2-2 TRBV4-1 16 CASSTRQFPNTGELFF
TRBJ2-7 TRBV29-1 13 CSVVREGPYEQYF
TRBJ2-3 TRBV6-5 15 CASSYGQGATDTQYF
TRBJ2-2 TRBV4-1 18 CASSQAMGLAGSAGELFF
TRBJ2-7 TRBV27 13 CASSLDKSYEQYF
TRBJ2-3 TRBV9 15 CASSLSGRASDTQYF
TRBJ2-7 TRBV4-3 14 CASSQGPLTYEQYF
TRBJ2-7 TRBV11-3 15 CASSPPGAQSYEQYF
TRBJ2-1 TRBV29-1 16 CSVVLAVSSSYNEQFF
TRBJ2-5 TRBV5-1 15 CASSEGLAETRTQYF
TRBJ2-3 TRBV30 14 CAWSLAGPTDTQYF
TRBJ2-3 TRBV6-4 15 CASSDQDRSTDTQYF
TRBJ1-3 TRBV27 14 CASSPQGSGNTIYF
TRBJ2-1 TRBV5-4 15 CASSLVGLLYDEQFF
TRBJ1-1 TRBV28 16 CASSFRSTGLNTEAFF
TRBJ1-1 TRBV13 15 CASSTRQGWNTEAFF
TRBJ2-1 TRBV13 15 CASSPSGSSYNEQFF
TRBJ2-5 TRBV19 15 CASSDSGRASETQYF
TRBJ2-5 TRBV4-2 18 CASSRSLSPPSGAETQYF
TRBJ1-2 TRBV9 13 CASTRGGNYGYTF
TRBJ1-3 TRBV9 15 CASSVGGGSGNTIYF
TRBJ1-5 TRBV6-6 15 CASSTPDRKNQPQHF